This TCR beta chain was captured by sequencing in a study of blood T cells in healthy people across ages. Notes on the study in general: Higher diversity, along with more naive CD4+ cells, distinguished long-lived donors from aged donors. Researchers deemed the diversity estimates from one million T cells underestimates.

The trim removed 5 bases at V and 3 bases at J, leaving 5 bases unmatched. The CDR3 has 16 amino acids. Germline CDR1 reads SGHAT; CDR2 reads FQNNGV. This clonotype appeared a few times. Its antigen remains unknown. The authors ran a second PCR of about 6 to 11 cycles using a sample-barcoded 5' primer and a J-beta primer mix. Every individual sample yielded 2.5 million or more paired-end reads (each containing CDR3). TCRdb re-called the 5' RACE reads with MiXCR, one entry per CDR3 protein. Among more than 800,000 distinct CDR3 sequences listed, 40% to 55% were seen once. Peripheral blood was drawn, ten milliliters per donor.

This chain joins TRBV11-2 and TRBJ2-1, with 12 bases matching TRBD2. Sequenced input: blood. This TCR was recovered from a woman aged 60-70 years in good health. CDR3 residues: CASSLLTSGSYNEQFF. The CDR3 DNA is TGTGCCAGCAGCCTGCTGACTAGCGGGAGCTACAATGAGCAGTTCTTC. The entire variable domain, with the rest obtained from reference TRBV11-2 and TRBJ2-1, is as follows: EAGVAQSPRYKIIEKRQSVAFWCNPISGHATLYWYQQILGQGPKLLIQFQNNGVVDDSQLPKDRFSAERLKGVDSTLKIQPAKLEDSAVYLCASSLLTSGSYNEQFFGPGTRLTVL.